This passage covers 21 T cell receptor beta chains from one sample sequenced in a study of CD4+ T cells in melanoma. Repertoires were generated with immunoSEQ multiplex PCR, while TCRdb's copy carries only in-frame clones and drops some. The sample lists about 140,000 clones, about 93% occurring once. Source of these receptors: a human donor with melanoma.

J is TRBJ1-2 and V is TRBV11-2; TRBD1 aligns across 8 bases. With 5 bases clipped from V and 4 bases from J, the junction kept 15 bases outside the gene matches. Per germline, CDR1 SGHAT and CDR2 FQNNGV. The CDR3 contains 17 residues. This chain's CDR3 is CASSPSRTGILLYGYTF. CDR3 coding DNA: TGTGCCAGCAGCCCCTCCAGGACAGGGATCCTACTCTATGGCTACACCTTC.

The chain recombines TRBV6-5 with TRBJ1-5; D is undetermined. This CDR3 is 15 amino acids long. V shed 0 bases and J shed 2 bases, with 8 bases lying between them. CDR1 is MNHEY and CDR2 is SVGAGI in the germline V gene. CDR3 bases: TGTGCCAGCAGTTACTCGAGAGGCCGCAATCAGCCCCAGCATTTT. It yields the protein CASSYSRGRNQPQHF.

This clone was counted a single time. The V call is TRBV23-1, the J call TRBJ2-7, with 10 bases matching TRBD2. TRBV23-1 is filed as an ORF, its function uncertain. The CDR3 is made up of 13 amino acids. The junction had 7 bases not matched to a gene; V was cut back by 11 bases and J by 3 bases. The DNA for the CDR3 is TGCGCCGGAGGACTAGCGGAACACTACGAGCAGTACTTC. It codes for CAGGLAEHYEQYF.

The chain recombines TRBV10-3 with TRBJ1-1; D possibly corresponds to TRBD1 (6 bases). V was shortened by 4 bases and J by 2 bases, with 11 bases between the two germline ends. This CDR3 spans 14 amino acids. Germline assignment: CDR1 ENHRY and CDR2 SYGVKD. CDR3 sequence (DNA): TGTGCCATCAGTGTAGGGGGGGTAAACACTGAAGCTTTCTTT. This encodes CAISVGGVNTEAFF.

The CDR3 sequence is CASSQGHSNQPQHF. CDR3 coding DNA: TGCGCCAGCAGCCAAGGACATAGCAATCAGCCCCAGCATTTT. The V gene is TRBV4-1, the J gene TRBJ1-5, with D hard to call. Trimming took off 1 base at V and 0 bases at J, with 4 bases between the two ends. CDR1 is MGHRA and CDR2 is YSYEKL in the germline V gene. The CDR3 has 14 residues.

The genes are TRBV7-6 and TRBJ1-6, with 8 bases lining up with TRBD1. The V and J ends lost 5 bases and 12 bases, in that order; junction bases with no gene match: 15. CDR1 and CDR2 from the germline V gene are SGHVS and FNYEAQ. This CDR3 is built from 16 residues. The CDR3 spells CASSARGQGDGRPLHF. The CDR3 DNA reads TGTGCCAGCAGCGCAAGAGGACAGGGCGACGGAAGACCCCTCCACTTT.

The chain has TRBV7-2 and TRBJ1-5, with D unclear. The CDR3 is made up of 14 amino acids. Trimming removed 1 base at V and 5 bases at J, with 9 bases between. Germline V gene lookup returns CDR1 SGHTA and CDR2 FQGNSA. Here the CDR3 reads CASSLGPNHQPQHF. CDR3 sequence (DNA): TGTGCCAGCAGCTTAGGGCCCAACCATCAGCCCCAGCATTTT.

V is TRBV15 and J is TRBJ1-1; TRBD1 is a possible D gene (5 bases). V was shortened by 0 bases and J by 10 bases, with 9 bases between the two germline ends. The CDR3 contains 12 residues. CDR1 and CDR2 (germline): LNHNV, YYDKDF (reference sequence). Here the CDR3 DNA reads TGTGCCACCAGCAGAGATCGGCAGGGAGCTTTCTTT. Translated: CATSRDRQGAFF.

The V call is TRBV5-1, the J call TRBJ1-1; 12 bases are a match to TRBD1. The CDR3 runs to 16 residues. With 5 bases clipped from V and 10 bases from J, the junction kept 15 bases outside the gene matches. The germline V gene encodes CDR1 SGHRS and CDR2 YFSETQ. The CDR3 bases are TGCGCCAGCAGGCTGGGACAGGGGGCCACTTATGAAGCAGCTTTCTTT. Encoded protein: CASRLGQGATYEAAFF. Based on the CDR3 plus reference TRBV5-1 and TRBJ1-1, the full variable domain is KAGVTQTPRYLIKTRGQQVTLSCSPISGHRSVSWYQQTPGQGLQFLFEYFSETQRNKGNFPGRFSGRQFSNSRSEMNVSTLELGDSALYLCASRLGQGATYEAAFFGQGTRLTVV.

Only one count was recorded for this clone. This sequence joins TRBV5-4 and TRBJ2-5; D ambiguous. Germline assignment: CDR1 SGHNT and CDR2 YYREEE (reference sequence). The CDR3 consists of 14 residues. Trimming shortened V by 0 bases and J by 4 bases, and 10 bases separated the two germline ends. CDR3 loop: CASSLGYRAETQYF. CDR3 DNA: TGTGCCAGCAGCTTGGGATATCGCGCAGAGACCCAGTACTTC.

CDR3 nucleotide sequence: TGTGCCAGTAGTATGTACCAGGGGGGAGCAGATACGCAGTATTTT. This gives the protein CASSMYQGGADTQYF. The gene calls are TRBV19 and TRBJ2-3; possible D gene TRBD1, 7 bases. The CDR3 consists of 15 residues. Trimming took off 3 bases at V and 4 bases at J, with 14 bases between the two ends. CDR1 LNHDA and CDR2 SQIVND come from the germline V gene (reference sequence). The variable domain in full, with the rest retrieved from reference TRBV19 and TRBJ2-3, is DGGITQSPKYLFRKEGQNVTLSCEQNLNHDAMYWYRQDPGQGLRLIYYSQIVNDFQKGDIAEGYSVSREKKESFPLTVTSAQKNPTAFYLCASSMYQGGADTQYFGPGTRLTVL.

The V call is TRBV18, the J call TRBJ1-4; D remains unclear. The germline V and J ends were trimmed by 0 bases and 0 bases, with 8 bases remaining between them. The CDR3 covers 16 residues. The germline CDR1 and CDR2 sequences are KGHSH and LQKENI. CDR3 sequence reads: CASSPPGTATNEKLFF. The CDR3 DNA reads as TGTGCCAGCTCACCACCGGGAACTGCAACTAATGAAAAACTGTTTTTT. Filled out from reference TRBV18 and TRBJ1-4, the complete variable domain reads NAGVMQNPRHLVRRRGQEARLRCSPMKGHSHVYWYRQLPEEGLKFMVYLQKENIIDESGMPKERFSAEFPKEGPSILRIQQVVRGDSAAYFCASSPPGTATNEKLFFGSGTQLSVL.

The chain recombines TRBV4-1 with TRBJ1-1; 8 bases map to TRBD1. Germline assignment: CDR1 MGHRA and CDR2 YSYEKL. The CDR3 is 16 residues long. V was pared by 3 bases and J by 4 bases, with 10 bases of the junction left unmatched. The CDR3 DNA is TGCGCCAGCAGCCAGGGAACGACAGGGGACCCCACTGAAGCTTTCTTT. Its protein product is CASSQGTTGDPTEAFF.

The CDR3: CASSPSGMGGNQPQHF. Written as DNA, the CDR3 is TGTGCCAGTTCACCTTCGGGGATGGGTGGCAATCAGCCCCAGCATTTT. V is TRBV19 and J is TRBJ1-5, with D hard to call. CDR1 LNHDA and CDR2 SQIVND come from the germline V gene (reference sequence). Deletions cut 8 bases from V and 2 bases from J, with 19 bases between. The CDR3 extends over 16 amino acids.

The genes are TRBV18 and TRBJ1-3, with D maybe TRBD1 (5 bases). CDR1 is KGHSH and CDR2 is LQKENI in the germline V gene. The CDR3 consists of 16 residues. Between the trimmed V and J ends, which lost 0 bases and 6 bases, there was a span of 15 bases. The DNA of the CDR3 is TGTGCCAGCTCACCACCCAGCGACAGACCCATAAACACCATATATTTT. Translating it yields CASSPPSDRPINTIYF.

This chain joins TRBV30 and TRBJ1-4; D is ambiguous. This CDR3 region has 18 residues. The germline V gene has CDR1 GTSNPN and CDR2 SVGIG (reference sequence). V was pared by 3 bases and J by 5 bases, with 25 bases between. CDR3 loop: CAWSSPLGLLEGNEKLFF. The DNA of the CDR3 is TGTGCCTGGAGCTCCCCCCTCGGACTCCTGGAGGGAAATGAAAAACTGTTTTTT.

The genes are TRBV5-1 and TRBJ1-2; D not resolved. CDR1 and CDR2 (germline): SGHRS, YFSETQ. The CDR3 extends over 15 amino acids. V was pared by 0 bases and J by 4 bases, with 13 bases between. CDR3: CASSLVTTRAYGYTF. The CDR3 DNA is TGCGCCAGCAGCTTGGTGACTACAAGGGCCTATGGCTACACCTTC.

The chain employs TRBV5-6 and TRBJ2-1; D assignment may be TRBD1 or TRBD2 (6 bases each). The CDR3 sequence is 15 residues long. In germline, CDR1 is SGHDT, CDR2 YYEEEE. The V and J ends lost 0 bases and 14 bases respectively, with 21 bases between them. The CDR3 region has the DNA TGTGCCAGCAGCTTGGGGGCGGCGAGGACGGGGGACAAGTTCTTC. Amino acids: CASSLGAARTGDKFF. The full variable domain, completed using reference TRBV5-6 and TRBJ2-1, is DAGVTQSPTHLIKTRGQQVTLRCSPKSGHDTVSWYQQALGQGPQFIFQYYEEEERQRGNFPDRFSGHQFPNYSSELNVNALLLGDSALYLCASSLGAARTGDKFFGPGTRLTVL.

This chain joins TRBV5-1 and TRBJ1-6; tentatively, D is TRBD1 (5 bases). The CDR3 runs to 17 residues. Trimming pared 5 bases from V and 0 bases from J, leaving 15 bases between. Germline CDR1 SGHRS, CDR2 YFSETQ. CDR3 bases: TGCGCCAGCAGTCCCTGGGGGACCAGCTCCTATAATTCACCCCTCCACTTT. Translation: CASSPWGTSSYNSPLHF. The full variable domain, completed using reference TRBV5-1 and TRBJ1-6, is KAGVTQTPRYLIKTRGQQVTLSCSPISGHRSVSWYQQTPGQGLQFLFEYFSETQRNKGNFPGRFSGRQFSNSRSEMNVSTLELGDSALYLCASSPWGTSSYNSPLHFGNGTRLTVT.

This rearrangement joins TRBV18 to TRBJ2-2; weak D call: TRBD2 (6 bases). The CDR3 contains 18 residues. Trimming cost V 1 base and J 0 bases, with 15 bases left between them. The V gene's germline CDR1 is KGHSH and CDR2 LQKENI. CDR3: CASSPRSSGRSNTGELFF. CDR3 sequence (DNA): TGTGCCAGCTCACCACGGAGTAGCGGAAGGTCGAACACCGGGGAGCTGTTTTTT.

In its sample, this clone was seen once. The V and J genes are TRBV19 and TRBJ1-5, with 8 bases aligning to TRBD1. The CDR3 has 13 amino acids. From germline, CDR1 is LNHDA and CDR2 SQIVND (reference sequence). J was trimmed by 7 bases and V by 7 bases; bases with no gene match: 6. The CDR3 DNA follows: TGTGCCAGTACAGGACAGGGCGGACAGCCCCAGCATTTT. Its protein is CASTGQGGQPQHF.